Below are 9 T cell receptor beta chains sequenced from a single sample in a study of T cell repertoires in cytomegalovirus infection (dated by TCRdb to about 2019). Read against the paper, the sample's treatment or condition label means: in vitro stimulation with specific CMV peptide epitopes to enrich CMV-specific T cells. Antigens of these TCRs are unknown. Sequencing relied on an Illumina HiSeq 1500. In-frame beta chains were kept once TCRdb had trimmed the public reads at Q25 with fastp and called clones with MiXCR. All rows with the same CDR3 protein become a single entry with the most common DNA and genes. The sample data list hundreds of thousands of distinct CDR3 sequences, and over 25% of these were observed just once. The biggest ten clones account for around 11% of the sample. This specimen was cultured CD8+ T cells from PBMCs, taken from culture after CMV antigen stimulation. The source of these receptors is a human donor in good health (CMV status not recorded). Some clones in this sample may be carry-over from other donors' samples.

The V gene is TRBV2, the J gene TRBJ2-3, with D unclear. Germline-derived CDR1 and CDR2 are SNHLY and FYNNEI. The CDR3 totals 10 residues. Trimming cost V 6 bases and J 9 bases, with 7 bases left between them. The CDR3 here is CASRGPTQYF. CDR3 DNA sequence: TGTGCCAGCAGAGGCCCGACGCAGTATTTT.

This clonotype occurred a few times. The V call is TRBV12-3 or TRBV12-4, the J call TRBJ2-7, with 8 bases identical to TRBD1. J lost 3 bases, V lost 5 bases, and 6 bases had no gene match. This CDR3 comprises 14 residues. The CDR3 protein is CASSPDRDDYEQYF. The CDR3 DNA reads as TGTGCCAGCAGTCCGGACAGGGATGACTACGAGCAGTACTTC.

To note about this clonotype: A much larger clone sits a single nucleotide away, making a read error possible. V usage is TRBV7-2 and J usage is TRBJ2-1; 7 nucleotides agree with TRBD1. Germline CDR1 is SGHTA and CDR2 is FQGNSA. The CDR3 loop spans 16 amino acids. Trimming took 4 bases from V and 5 from J; bases not matched to a gene: 11. CDR3 sequence: CASSSPGTANHNEQFF. Written as DNA, the CDR3 is TGTGCCAGCAGCTCCCCCGGGACAGCCAACCACAATGAGCAGTTCTTC. The full variable domain, with the rest looked up from reference TRBV7-2 and TRBJ2-1, is GAGVSQSPSNKVTEKGKDVELRCDPISGHTALYWYRQSLGQGLEFLIYFQGNSAPDKSGLPSDRFSAERTGGSVSTLTIQRTQQEDSAVYLCASSSPGTANHNEQFFGPGTRLTVL.

Worth noting for this clonotype: A single base separates this from a much larger clone, so it may be a read error. The chain employs TRBV7-9 and TRBJ2-2; 10 bases are a match to TRBD2. The germline V gene encodes CDR1 SEHNR and CDR2 FQNEAQ (reference sequence). The CDR3 loop spans 19 amino acids. The CDR3 loop reads CASSIALGLSGGATGELFF. As DNA, the CDR3 is TGTGCCAGCAGCATAGCGCTCGGCCTAAGCGGGGGGGCTACCGGGGAGCTGTTTTTT.

The chain recombines TRBV20-1 with TRBJ2-7; 7 bases line up with TRBD2. The CDR3 is made up of 15 amino acids. Trimming at V came to 6 bases and at J to 2 bases, leaving 13 bases not matched to a gene. Germline V gives CDR1 DFQATT, CDR2 SNEGSKA (reference sequence). CDR3 bases: TGCAGTGCCCGGGGGTCACTAGCGCCTACCTACGAGCAGTACGTC. Its translation is CSARGSLAPTYEQYV.

This clonotype has only one observation. It may be a read error: a sequence one base away is much more abundant. The genes are TRBV7-2 and TRBJ1-1; 7 positions match TRBD1. The CDR3 runs to 15 residues. The germline V gene has CDR1 SGHTA and CDR2 FQGNSA. V lost 6 bases, J lost 5 bases, and 12 bases stayed unmatched. CDR3: CASRRRQGWKTEAFF. The CDR3 region has the DNA TGTGCCAGCAGGCGGAGACAGGGATGGAAAACTGAAGCTTTCTTT.

The chain links TRBV20-1 to TRBJ1-5; D not certain. The V end lost 0 bases, the J end lost 3 bases, and 12 bases lay between the germline ends. The CDR3 spans 15 residues. CDR1 is DFQATT, CDR2 SNEGSKA, per germline (reference sequence). The CDR3 spells CSAREKSGINQPQHF. CDR3 DNA sequence: TGCAGTGCTAGAGAGAAATCCGGGATCAATCAGCCCCAGCATTTT.

The genes are TRBV13 and TRBJ1-1; 8 bases fit TRBD1. V lost 7 bases and J lost 2; bases outside the gene matches: 9. The germline gives CDR1 PRHDT, CDR2 FYEKMQ (reference sequence). The CDR3 totals 15 residues. As DNA, the CDR3 is TGTGCCAGCAACTTCCCCCAGGGGGCCAACACTGAAGCTTTCTTT. It yields the protein CASNFPQGANTEAFF.

This clonotype was seen a few times. The V call is TRBV7-9, the J call TRBJ2-3; maybe TRBD1 (5 bases). The CDR3 is made up of 14 amino acids. Germline V gene sequence: CDR1 SEHNR, CDR2 FQNEAQ (reference sequence). Trimming shortened V by 3 bases and J by 5 bases, and 12 bases separated the two germline ends. CDR3 DNA: TGTGCCAGCAGCTTGACCCAGGGCTTAGATACGCAGTATTTT. It specifies CASSLTQGLDTQYF.